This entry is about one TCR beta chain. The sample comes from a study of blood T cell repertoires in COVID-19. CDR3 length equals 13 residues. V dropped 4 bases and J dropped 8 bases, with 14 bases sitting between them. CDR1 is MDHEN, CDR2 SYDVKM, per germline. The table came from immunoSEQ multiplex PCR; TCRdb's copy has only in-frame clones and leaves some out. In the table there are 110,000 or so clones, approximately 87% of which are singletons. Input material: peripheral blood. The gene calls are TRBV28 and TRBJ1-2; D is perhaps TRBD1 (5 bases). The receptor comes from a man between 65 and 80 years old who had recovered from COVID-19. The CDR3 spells CASSSGWAKGYTF. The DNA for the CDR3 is TGTGCCAGCAGTTCAGGGTGGGCAAAGGGCTACACCTTC.